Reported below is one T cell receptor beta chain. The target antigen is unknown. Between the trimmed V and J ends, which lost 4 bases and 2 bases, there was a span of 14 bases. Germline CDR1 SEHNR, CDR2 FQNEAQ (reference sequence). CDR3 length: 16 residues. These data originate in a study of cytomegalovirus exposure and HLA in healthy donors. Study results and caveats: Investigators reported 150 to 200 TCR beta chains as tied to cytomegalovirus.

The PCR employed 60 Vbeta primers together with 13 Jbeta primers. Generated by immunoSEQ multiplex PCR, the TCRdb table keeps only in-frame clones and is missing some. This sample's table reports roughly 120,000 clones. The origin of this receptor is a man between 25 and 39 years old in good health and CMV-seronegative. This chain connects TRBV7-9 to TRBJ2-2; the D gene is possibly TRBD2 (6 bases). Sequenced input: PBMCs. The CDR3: CASSSIPGANTGELFF. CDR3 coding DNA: TGTGCCAGCAGCTCCATCCCGGGAGCAAACACCGGGGAGCTGTTTTTT.